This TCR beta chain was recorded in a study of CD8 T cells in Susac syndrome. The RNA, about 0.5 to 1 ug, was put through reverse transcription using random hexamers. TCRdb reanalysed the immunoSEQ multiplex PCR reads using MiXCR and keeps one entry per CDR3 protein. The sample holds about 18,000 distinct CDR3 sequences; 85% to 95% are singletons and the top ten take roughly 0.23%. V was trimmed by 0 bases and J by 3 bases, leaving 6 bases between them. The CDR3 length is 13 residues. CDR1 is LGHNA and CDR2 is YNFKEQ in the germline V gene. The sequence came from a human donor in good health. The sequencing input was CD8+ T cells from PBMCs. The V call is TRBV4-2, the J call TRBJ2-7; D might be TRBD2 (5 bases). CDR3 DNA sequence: TGTGCCAGCAGCCAAGAACTAGACTACGAGCAGTACGTC. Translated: CASSQELDYEQYV.